This passage covers 14 T cell receptor beta chains from one sample sequenced in a study of monozygotic twins with inflammatory bowel disease. TCRdb re-called the 5' RACE reads; every CDR3 protein appears as one record, without DNA. This sample's clone table lists about 450,000 distinct CDR3 sequences. The specimen was blood. These receptors were collected from a human donor with ulcerative colitis or Crohn's disease, or a healthy co-twin of an affected twin (not recorded which).

The gene calls are TRBV11-2 and TRBJ2-3; TCRdb gives TRBD1 as the D gene, but with no DNA this cannot be confirmed. Germline V lookup: CDR1 SGHAT, CDR2 FQNNGV. The length of the CDR3 is 14 residues. CDR3 in amino acids: CASSFRGATDTQYF.

The chain uses TRBV14 and TRBJ2-3. The germline V gene encodes CDR1 SGHDN and CDR2 FVKESK. This CDR3 has 15 residues. CDR3 in amino acids: CASSQGAGELDTQYF.

V gene TRBV5-1 combines with J gene TRBJ1-4; the TRBD1 assignment by TCRdb is unverifiable without DNA. Germline V gene sequence: CDR1 SGHRS, CDR2 YFSETQ. The CDR3 runs 17 residues. CDR3 sequence: CASSLTRQGQPNEKLFF. Filled out from reference TRBV5-1 and TRBJ1-4, the complete variable domain reads KAGVTQTPRYLIKTRGQQVTLSCSPISGHRSVSWYQQTPGQGLQFLFEYFSETQRNKGNFPGRFSGRQFSNSRSEMNVSTLELGDSALYLCASSLTRQGQPNEKLFFGSGTQLSVL.

This chain uses TRBV5-1 with TRBJ2-2. The CDR3 covers 14 residues. Germline CDR1 is SGHRS and CDR2 is YFSETQ. The CDR3 sequence is CASRRTSNTGELFF.

The chain is built from TRBV25-1 and TRBJ2-5; TCRdb's D gene call, TRBD1, goes unchecked for lack of DNA. Looked up from germline, CDR1 is MGHDK and CDR2 is SYGVNS. The CDR3 consists of 12 residues. The CDR3 region is CASRGDGETQYF. The full variable domain, in which reference TRBV25-1 and TRBJ2-5 provide the parts outside the CDR3, is EADIYQTPRYLVIGTGKKITLECSQTMGHDKMYWYQQDPGMELHLIHYSYGVNSTEKGDLSSESTVSRIRTEHFPLTLESARPSHTSQYLCASRGDGETQYFGPGTRLLVL.

This chain links TRBV29-1 with TRBJ2-5. The CDR3 is made up of 13 amino acids. CDR1 and CDR2 from the germline V gene are SQVTM and ANQGSEA. This CDR3 reads CSVEGRLQETQYF. Full variable domain (rest looked up from reference TRBV29-1 and TRBJ2-5): SAVISQKPSRDICQRGTSLTIQCQVDSQVTMMFWYRQQPGQSLTLIATANQGSEATYESGFVIDKFPISRPNLTFSTLTVSNMSPEDSSIYLCSVEGRLQETQYFGPGTRLLVL.

This chain joins TRBV2 and TRBJ1-5; with no DNA, the TCRdb D assignment of TRBD1 cannot be verified. The CDR3 contains 15 residues. Per the germline V gene, CDR1 is SNHLY and CDR2 is FYNNEI. CDR3 amino acids: CASEGGGGLGQPQHF. Full variable domain (remainder filled in from reference TRBV2 and TRBJ1-5): EPEVTQTPSHQVTQMGQEVILRCVPISNHLYFYWYRQILGQKVEFLVSFYNNEISEKSEIFDDQFSVERPDGSNFTLKIRSTKLEDSAMYFCASEGGGGLGQPQHFGDGTRLSIL.

The chain joins TRBV27 to TRBJ1-6. The CDR3 is 18 residues long. Looked up from germline, CDR1 is MNHEY and CDR2 is SMNVEV (reference sequence). The CDR3 is CASRTRGGPSGGNSPLHF.

This sequence joins TRBV18 and TRBJ1-1; TCRdb's D call of TRBD1 is untestable without DNA. The CDR3 has 15 residues. Germline assignment: CDR1 KGHSH and CDR2 LQKENI. The chain's CDR3 is CASSQGGVQDTEAFF. Full variable domain (rest looked up from reference TRBV18 and TRBJ1-1): NAGVMQNPRHLVRRRGQEARLRCSPMKGHSHVYWYRQLPEEGLKFMVYLQKENIIDESGMPKERFSAEFPKEGPSILRIQQVVRGDSAAYFCASSQGGVQDTEAFFGQGTRLTVV.

The chain is built from TRBV7-2 and TRBJ1-5. This CDR3 contains 15 residues. The germline CDR1 and CDR2 sequences are SGHTA and FQGNSA. The CDR3 is CASSLDQIGNQPQHF.

This rearrangement joins TRBV6-6 to TRBJ2-7; TCRdb's D call, TRBD1, is unchecked because there is no DNA. CDR3 length: 13 amino acids. CDR1 is MNHNY, CDR2 SVGAGI, per germline (reference sequence). CDR3 protein: CASSLTGVHEQYF.

The V and J genes are TRBV5-1 and TRBJ2-6. CDR3 length equals 15 residues. Germline values: CDR1 SGHRS, CDR2 YFSETQ. The CDR3 sequence: CASSTDSSGANVLTF.

The genes are TRBV4-2 and TRBJ2-1; TCRdb lists TRBD2, though no DNA is available to test this call. Germline CDR1 is LGHNA and CDR2 is YNFKEQ. The CDR3 runs 17 residues. Here the CDR3 reads CASSQEGTSGTLREQFF.

This chain uses TRBV19 with TRBJ1-5; there is no DNA to check the TCRdb D call of TRBD1. The CDR3 runs 16 residues. Looked up from germline, CDR1 is LNHDA and CDR2 is SQIVND (reference sequence). The CDR3 loop reads CASSPSYGGPNQPQHF.